These 19 T cell receptor beta chains came from one sample sequenced in a study of cytomegalovirus exposure and HLA in healthy donors. The PCR was carried out with 60 Vbeta primers and 13 Jbeta primers. Sequencing was performed with immunoSEQ multiplex PCR; in TCRdb, only in-frame clones are kept and a portion is missing. The data contain about 92,000 clones, nearly 70% of them singletons. The sequencing input was PBMCs. Receptors originate from a man in his forties or fifties in good health and CMV-seronegative.

The genes are TRBV28 and TRBJ2-1; 11 bases line up with TRBD2. V trimming: 6 bases; J trimming: 1 base; junction bases outside the gene matches: 5. This CDR3 has 16 amino acids. The germline gives CDR1 MDHEN, CDR2 SYDVKM. In nucleotides, the CDR3 is TGTGCCAGCAGAATAGCGGGGGGGCCTTCCTACAATGAGCAGTTCTTC. Protein: CASRIAGGPSYNEQFF. Full variable domain (remainder filled in from reference TRBV28 and TRBJ2-1): DVKVTQSSRYLVKRTGEKVFLECVQDMDHENMFWYRQDPGLGLRLIYFSYDVKMKEKGDIPEGYSVSREKKERFSLILESASTNQTSMYLCASRIAGGPSYNEQFFGPGTRLTVL.

This rearrangement joins TRBV5-1 to TRBJ2-1; 9 bases are a match to TRBD1. Germline assignment: CDR1 SGHRS and CDR2 YFSETQ. V shed 3 bases and J 9 bases; nucleotides not matched to a gene: 16. This CDR3 has 17 residues. The CDR3 bases are TGCGCCAGCAGCTGGACTCCCGGGACAGGGACAGGGTTTGAGCAGTTCTTC. It encodes CASSWTPGTGTGFEQFF.

This chain links TRBV28 with TRBJ1-5; 9 bases map to TRBD1. The junction had 8 bases not matched to a gene; V was cut back by 8 bases and J by 3 bases. The CDR3 sequence is 15 residues long. Germline values: CDR1 MDHEN, CDR2 SYDVKM. CDR3 in DNA: TGTGCCAGCCTGTCCCGGACAGGGGACAATCAGCCCCAGCATTTT. It codes for CASLSRTGDNQPQHF.

The chain links TRBV6-4 to TRBJ2-7; 8 nucleotides agree with TRBD2. CDR3 length: 13 amino acids. With V trimmed by 11 bases and J by 3 bases, 9 bases remained unmatched. Germline values: CDR1 MRHNA, CDR2 SNTAGT. The CDR3 DNA follows: TGTGCCGATCGCGTGCGGGGGGACTACGAGCAGTACGTC. It is translated as CADRVRGDYEQYV.

The chain uses TRBV6-5 and TRBJ1-2; a weak D match, TRBD1 (5 bases). Trimming pared 6 bases from V and 6 bases from J, leaving 20 bases between. CDR3 length: 15 amino acids. CDR1 is MNHEY, CDR2 SVGAGI, per germline. The DNA for the CDR3 is TGTGCCAGCAGCTCCCCTCGGGCAGGGTCAAATGGCTACACCTTC. Its protein is CASSSPRAGSNGYTF.

This clone was picked up a small number of times. This rearrangement joins TRBV5-6 to TRBJ2-1, with D maybe TRBD1 (8 bases). Germline V gene sequence: CDR1 SGHDT, CDR2 YYEEEE. This CDR3 region has 16 residues. The V gene lost 4 bases and the J gene lost 2 bases, with 16 bases spanning the gap. CDR3 sequence (DNA): TGTGCCAGCAGCCCTACAGGGGGGGCCACCTACAATGAGCAGTTCTTC. This encodes CASSPTGGATYNEQFF.

This chain uses TRBV5-1 with TRBJ2-3; no clear D gene. Trimming stripped 4 bases from V and 4 bases from J, with 13 bases between. Germline V CDR1 and CDR2: SGHRS, YFSETQ. This CDR3 region has 14 residues. The CDR3 spells CASSPTGSADTQYF. The CDR3 DNA reads as TGCGCCAGCAGCCCTACGGGTTCGGCAGATACGCAGTATTTT. The complete variable domain, with remaining parts taken from reference TRBV5-1 and TRBJ2-3, reads KAGVTQTPRYLIKTRGQQVTLSCSPISGHRSVSWYQQTPGQGLQFLFEYFSETQRNKGNFPGRFSGRQFSNSRSEMNVSTLELGDSALYLCASSPTGSADTQYFGPGTRLTVL.

J is TRBJ2-7 and V is TRBV6-5; tentative D call: TRBD1 (5 bases). CDR1 and CDR2 from the germline V gene are MNHEY and SVGAGI. This CDR3 comprises 14 residues. V was cut by 5 bases and J by 4 bases, with 15 bases left in between. The DNA of the CDR3 is TGTGCCAGCAGTCGAAGCCTTCAGGGATACGAGCAGTACTTC. This encodes CASSRSLQGYEQYF.

The chain is built from TRBV5-1 and TRBJ1-3, with 7 bases identical to TRBD1. Germline CDR1 and CDR2: SGHRS and YFSETQ. The J segment lost 0 bases and the V segment lost 7 bases, leaving 7 bases of the junction unmatched. The CDR3 covers 15 residues. CDR3 coding DNA: TGCGCCAGCTCGGGACAGCTATTCTCTGGAAACACCATATATTTT. Protein product: CASSGQLFSGNTIYF. Complete variable domain (other parts from reference TRBV5-1 and TRBJ1-3): KAGVTQTPRYLIKTRGQQVTLSCSPISGHRSVSWYQQTPGQGLQFLFEYFSETQRNKGNFPGRFSGRQFSNSRSEMNVSTLELGDSALYLCASSGQLFSGNTIYFGEGSWLTVV.

This sequence joins TRBV7-9 and TRBJ1-1; tentative D call: TRBD1 (5 bases). This CDR3 contains 12 residues. Trimming took off 6 bases at V and 7 bases at J, with 12 bases between the two ends. From germline, CDR1 is SEHNR and CDR2 FQNEAQ (reference sequence). The CDR3 DNA reads TGTGCCAGCAGTCGGAGGGGCGGTGAAGCTTTCTTT. Its translation is CASSRRGGEAFF.

The chain couples TRBV10-3 to TRBJ2-1, with D maybe TRBD2 (6 bases). Looked up from germline, CDR1 is ENHRY and CDR2 is SYGVKD. This CDR3 comprises 16 residues. Trimming pared 0 bases from V and 4 bases from J, leaving 13 bases between. The DNA of the CDR3 is TGTGCCATCAGTGAGTCCCCTCTAGCGCCATACAATGAGCAGTTCTTC. Its translation: CAISESPLAPYNEQFF.

V is TRBV5-1 and J is TRBJ2-5, with 9 bases identical to TRBD2. V lost 7 bases and J lost 3; bases outside the gene matches: 13. Germline lookup yields CDR1 SGHRS and CDR2 YFSETQ. The CDR3 contains 16 residues. The CDR3 loop is CASAIEEVAGEETQYF. In DNA form, the CDR3 reads TGCGCCAGCGCCATCGAGGAGGTAGCGGGAGAAGAGACCCAGTACTTC.

The CDR3 region is CAISSSGAYNEQFF. CDR3 coding DNA: TGTGCCATCAGTAGTAGCGGGGCGTACAATGAGCAGTTCTTC. The chain joins TRBV10-3 to TRBJ2-1; 8 bases map to TRBD2. Trimming at V came to 5 bases and at J to 4 bases, leaving 4 bases not matched to a gene. The CDR3 sequence is 14 residues long. Looked up from germline, CDR1 is ENHRY and CDR2 is SYGVKD.

The V and J genes are TRBV4-2 and TRBJ2-1, with a weak D call TRBD1 (6 bases). V was shortened by 3 bases and J by 4 bases, with 16 bases between the two germline ends. Germline V CDR1 and CDR2: LGHNA, YNFKEQ. The CDR3 has 16 residues. CDR3 coding DNA: TGTGCCAGCAGCCACGCCTATCGGACAGATTACAATGAGCAGTTCTTC. It encodes CASSHAYRTDYNEQFF.

This chain uses TRBV28 with TRBJ1-1; 9 bases fit TRBD1. Germline V lookup: CDR1 MDHEN, CDR2 SYDVKM. The CDR3 spans 15 residues. Germline trimming cut 5 bases from V and 1 base from J; bases unmatched to any gene: 5. The CDR3 region has the DNA TGTGCCAGCAGTGAGTTGACAGGGGGGAACACTGAAGCTTTCTTT. It codes for CASSELTGGNTEAFF.

The rearrangement joins TRBV5-1 to TRBJ1-2; D remains unclear. There are 14 residues in the CDR3. Germline V gene data show CDR1 as SGHRS and CDR2 as YFSETQ. V was shortened by 0 bases and J by 0 bases, with 6 bases between the two germline ends. The DNA of the CDR3 is TGCGCCAGCAGCTTGGACACAGCTAACTATGGCTACACCTTC. Translated: CASSLDTANYGYTF. The variable domain in full, with the rest retrieved from reference TRBV5-1 and TRBJ1-2, is KAGVTQTPRYLIKTRGQQVTLSCSPISGHRSVSWYQQTPGQGLQFLFEYFSETQRNKGNFPGRFSGRQFSNSRSEMNVSTLELGDSALYLCASSLDTANYGYTFGSGTRLTVV.

The V gene is TRBV7-3, the J gene TRBJ2-3; 7 bases are a match to TRBD2. This CDR3 spans 16 amino acids. The junction had 8 bases not matched to a gene; V was cut back by 5 bases and J by 0 bases. Germline CDR1 reads SGHTA; CDR2 reads FQGTGA. CDR3 residues: CASSLKPSGSTDTQYF. CDR3 DNA: TGTGCCAGCAGCCTGAAACCTAGCGGTAGCACAGATACGCAGTATTTT.

This clone was seen a handful of times. The V and J genes are TRBV28 and TRBJ1-1, with D unresolved. The V gene lost 6 bases and the J gene lost 2 bases, with 7 bases spanning the gap. This CDR3 contains 12 residues. In germline, CDR1 is MDHEN, CDR2 SYDVKM. CDR3 in DNA: TGTGCCAGCAGAATTCTTAACACTGAAGCTTTCTTT. Its protein is CASRILNTEAFF. Supplemented by reference TRBV28 and TRBJ1-1, the full variable domain reads DVKVTQSSRYLVKRTGEKVFLECVQDMDHENMFWYRQDPGLGLRLIYFSYDVKMKEKGDIPEGYSVSREKKERFSLILESASTNQTSMYLCASRILNTEAFFGQGTRLTVV.

The chain has TRBV6-6 and TRBJ2-2, with a possible D match to TRBD2 (6 bases). The germline gives CDR1 MNHNY, CDR2 SVGAGI (reference sequence). V lost 5 bases and J 7 bases, leaving 14 bases between the germline ends. The CDR3 sequence is 14 residues long. CDR3 sequence reads: CASSPPGVYGELFF. The CDR3 region has the DNA TGTGCCAGCAGTCCCCCGGGGGTTTACGGGGAGCTGTTTTTT.